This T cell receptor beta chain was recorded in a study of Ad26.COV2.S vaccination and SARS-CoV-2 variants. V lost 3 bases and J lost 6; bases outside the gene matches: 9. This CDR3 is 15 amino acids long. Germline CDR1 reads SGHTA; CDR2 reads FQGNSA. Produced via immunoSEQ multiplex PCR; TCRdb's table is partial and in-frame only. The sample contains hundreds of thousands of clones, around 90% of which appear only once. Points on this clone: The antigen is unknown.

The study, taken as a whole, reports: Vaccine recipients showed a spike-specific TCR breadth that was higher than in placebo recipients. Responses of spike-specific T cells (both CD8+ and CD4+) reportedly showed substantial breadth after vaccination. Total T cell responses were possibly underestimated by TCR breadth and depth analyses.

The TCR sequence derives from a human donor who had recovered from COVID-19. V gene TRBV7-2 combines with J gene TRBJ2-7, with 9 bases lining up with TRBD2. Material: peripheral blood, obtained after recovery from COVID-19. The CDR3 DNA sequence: TGTGCCAGCAGCTTCCGTCCCTTGACTAGCGGCGAGCAGTACTTC. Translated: CASSFRPLTSGEQYF.